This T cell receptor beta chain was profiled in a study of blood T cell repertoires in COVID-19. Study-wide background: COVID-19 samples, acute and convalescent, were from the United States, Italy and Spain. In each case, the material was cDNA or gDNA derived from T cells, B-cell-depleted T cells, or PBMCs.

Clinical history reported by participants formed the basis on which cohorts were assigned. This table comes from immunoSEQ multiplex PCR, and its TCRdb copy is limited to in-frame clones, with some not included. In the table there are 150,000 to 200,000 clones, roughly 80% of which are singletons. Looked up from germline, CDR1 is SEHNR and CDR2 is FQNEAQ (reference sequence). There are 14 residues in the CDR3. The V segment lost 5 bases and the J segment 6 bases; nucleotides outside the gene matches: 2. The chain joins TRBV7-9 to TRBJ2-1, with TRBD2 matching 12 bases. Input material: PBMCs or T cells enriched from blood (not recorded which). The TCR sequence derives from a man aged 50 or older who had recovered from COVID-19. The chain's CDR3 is CASSGTSGLNEQFF. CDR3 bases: TGTGCCAGCAGCGGGACTAGCGGGCTCAATGAGCAGTTCTTC.